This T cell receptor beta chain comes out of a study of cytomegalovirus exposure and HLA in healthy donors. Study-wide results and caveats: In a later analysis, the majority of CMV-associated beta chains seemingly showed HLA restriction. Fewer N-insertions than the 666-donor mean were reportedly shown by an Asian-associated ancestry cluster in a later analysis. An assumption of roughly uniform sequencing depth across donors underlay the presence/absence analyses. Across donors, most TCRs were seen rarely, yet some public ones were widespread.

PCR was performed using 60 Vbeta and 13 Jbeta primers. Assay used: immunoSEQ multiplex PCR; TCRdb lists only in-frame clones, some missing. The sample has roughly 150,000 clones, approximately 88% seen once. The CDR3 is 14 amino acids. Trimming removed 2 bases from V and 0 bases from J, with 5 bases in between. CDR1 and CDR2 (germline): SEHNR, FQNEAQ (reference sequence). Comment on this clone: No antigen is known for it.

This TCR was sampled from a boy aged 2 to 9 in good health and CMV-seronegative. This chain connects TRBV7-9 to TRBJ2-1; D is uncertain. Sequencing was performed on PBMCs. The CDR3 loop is CASSLTGSYNEQFF. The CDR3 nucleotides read TGTGCCAGCAGCTTAACGGGCTCCTACAATGAGCAGTTCTTC.